This T cell receptor (beta chain) is drawn from a study of cytomegalovirus exposure and HLA in healthy donors. J lost 6 bases, V lost 1 base, and 6 bases had no gene match. Germline V gene sequence: CDR1 SGHRS, CDR2 YFSETQ. This CDR3 contains 15 residues. The PCR contained 60 Vbeta and 13 Jbeta primers. Clones were sequenced by immunoSEQ multiplex PCR, and TCRdb holds only the in-frame ones, with some missing. The sample table includes approximately 190,000 clones. This sequence joins TRBV5-1 and TRBJ2-1; TRBD2 matches at 8 bases. This receptor was taken from a boy aged 5 to 17 in good health and CMV-seronegative. Sequencing input: PBMCs. The CDR3 nucleotides read TGCGCCAGCAGCTTGTGGACCGGGGGGGCCAATGAGCAGTTCTTC. This codes for CASSLWTGGANEQFF.